The 14 T cell receptor beta chains given below trace back to one sample, sequenced in a study of CD8 T cells in ankylosing spondylitis. Each CDR3 protein is one row after TCRdb ran MiXCR on the 5' RACE reads. Of around 770,000 distinct CDR3 sequences in the sample, about 12% were seen once. No cognate antigen is known for these TCRs. Study results and caveats: Typical of ankylosing spondylitis blood, it appeared, was a TCR beta motif of 7 or 8 highly homologous variants.

The sample comprised blood, either unsorted or a sorted T cell fraction (not recorded which). The receptors derive from a male donor with ankylosing spondylitis.

On this clonotype: This may arise from a read error, as a much more abundant clone is one base away. The CDR3 carries no conserved terminal phenylalanine or tryptophan, so it likely arises from a read error. The J gene is TRBJ2-7, the V gene TRBV7-2; no clear D. The CDR3 runs 15 residues. The V and J ends lost 4 bases and 2 bases respectively, with 15 bases between them. CDR1 and CDR2 (germline): SGHTA, FQGNSA. The CDR3 region is CASSSVTGSPYEQYY. The CDR3 DNA reads as TGTGCCAGCAGCTCCGTAACTGGCAGCCCCTACGAGCAGTACTAC.

The CDR3 DNA reads TGCGCCAGCAGTGAACGTCCAGGGAGGGAGACCCAGTACTTC. Translated, it gives CASSERPGRETQYF. The chain links TRBV10-1 to TRBJ2-5, with D tentatively TRBD2 (6 bases). The germline V gene has CDR1 WNHNN and CDR2 SYGVQD (reference sequence). V lost 3 bases, J lost 5 bases, and 13 bases lay in between. The CDR3 contains 14 residues.

This clonotype was counted a few times. The chain combines TRBV20-1 with TRBJ2-1; D is tentatively TRBD1 or TRBD2 (5 bases each). The ends were cut back, 5 bases at V and 4 bases at J, with 15 bases in the middle. The CDR3 has 14 residues. Germline V gene lookup returns CDR1 DFQATT and CDR2 SNEGSKA (reference sequence). CDR3 sequence reads: CSARWTGAYNEQFF. In nucleotides, the CDR3 is TGCAGTGCTCGGTGGACCGGGGCTTACAATGAGCAGTTCTTC.

This clonotype was found a few times. J is TRBJ2-7 and V is TRBV6-1; weak D call: TRBD1 (6 bases). This CDR3 region has 14 residues. Trimming cost V 6 bases and J 5 bases, with 17 bases left between them. The germline gives CDR1 MNHNS, CDR2 SASEGT. CDR3 in DNA: TGTGCCAGCAGCTCGACAGGAGGTCTAAACGAGCAGTACTTC. Translating it yields CASSSTGGLNEQYF.

This clonotype has more than one count but fewer than ten. The chain couples TRBV5-1 to TRBJ1-1, with D possibly TRBD1 on 5 matching bases. CDR1 is SGHRS and CDR2 is YFSETQ in the germline V gene. Trimming stripped 7 bases from V and 6 bases from J, with 16 bases between. The CDR3 spans 13 residues. CDR3 in DNA: TGCGCCAGCGGACAAAGGTTGGCGTCTGAAGCTTTCTTT. The encoded protein is CASGQRLASEAFF.

The J gene is TRBJ2-5, the V gene TRBV29-1, with 8 bases lining up with TRBD2. Looked up from germline, CDR1 is SQVTM and CDR2 is ANQGSEA. The length of the CDR3 is 13 residues. V dropped 2 bases and J dropped 5; count of bases not matched to a gene: 4. CDR3 sequence: CSVEKQRGETQYF. The DNA for the CDR3 is TGCAGCGTTGAAAAGCAGCGGGGGGAGACCCAGTACTTC.

The CDR3 sequence: CASSQGLKTGELFF. The CDR3 DNA follows: TGTGCCAGCAGCCAAGGACTCAAAACCGGGGAGCTGTTTTTT. This chain links TRBV7-9 with TRBJ2-2, with D perhaps TRBD2 (5 bases). Germline loops: CDR1 SEHNR, CDR2 FQNEAQ (reference sequence). The CDR3 covers 14 residues. V lost 5 bases to trimming and J lost 5 bases, with 12 bases between them.

This clonotype was recorded a few times. The chain carries TRBV29-1 and TRBJ2-7; 7 nucleotides agree with TRBD2. CDR3 length equals 15 residues. J lost 7 bases, V lost 4 bases, and 16 bases had no gene match. Germline V CDR1 and CDR2: SQVTM, ANQGSEA. CDR3 nucleotides: TGCAGCGTTGCTTTTTTCGGGAGGAGGGGAAGTGAGCAGTACTTC. Protein product: CSVAFFGRRGSEQYF.

There are a few counts of this clonotype. The chain joins TRBV20-1 to TRBJ1-2; 9 bases agree with TRBD1. V was clipped by 5 bases and J by 6 bases; unmatched bases: 10. The CDR3 totals 14 residues. Germline V CDR1 and CDR2: DFQATT, SNEGSKA (reference sequence). The CDR3 DNA follows: TGCAGTGCTCGTCGACAGGGGGAAAGGCATGGCTACACCTTC. This translates into CSARRQGERHGYTF.

This clonotype was observed a handful of times. The chain employs TRBV4-3 and TRBJ1-2; TRBD1 might be the D (5 bases). The germline V gene encodes CDR1 LGHNA and CDR2 YSLEER. With 5 bases removed from V and 6 bases from J, the gap between germline ends came to 19 bases. CDR3 length: 15 residues. CDR3 coding DNA: TGCGCCAGCAGCGGCGGGGACTGGGCTGGGGATGGCTACACCTTC. It is translated as CASSGGDWAGDGYTF.

This clonotype has a handful of counts. The chain has TRBV20-1 and TRBJ1-5, with D hard to call. From germline, CDR1 is DFQATT and CDR2 SNEGSKA (reference sequence). The CDR3 runs 16 residues. V dropped 6 bases and J dropped 3 bases, with 21 bases sitting between them. CDR3 sequence reads: CSALPGDQLFNQPQHF. The DNA for the CDR3 is TGCAGTGCCCTCCCGGGAGACCAGTTATTCAATCAGCCCCAGCATTTT.

This clonotype was picked up a small number of times. The V and J genes are TRBV6-5 and TRBJ1-4, with TRBD1 matching 8 bases. The germline V gene encodes CDR1 MNHEY and CDR2 SVGAGI. V shed 2 bases and J 8 bases; nucleotides not matched to a gene: 1. The CDR3 covers 13 residues. The chain's CDR3 is CASSYRDREKLFF. CDR3 DNA: TGTGCCAGCAGTTACAGGGACAGGGAAAAACTGTTTTTT.

This clonotype was counted only a few times. V usage is TRBV20-1 and J usage is TRBJ2-6; unclear D gene. The length of the CDR3 is 14 residues. Germline V CDR1 and CDR2: DFQATT, SNEGSKA (reference sequence). V was clipped by 3 bases and J by 0 bases, with 6 bases between them. CDR3 loop: CSASEFSGANVLTF. CDR3 DNA: TGCAGTGCTAGTGAGTTCTCTGGGGCCAACGTCCTGACTTTC.

This chain joins TRBV9 and TRBJ2-2; D call uncertain. The CDR3 loop spans 19 amino acids. Germline-derived CDR1 and CDR2 are SGDLS and YYNGEE. V was cut by 0 bases and J by 1 base, with 19 bases left in between. The chain's CDR3 is CASSVDGRIILKNTGELFF. CDR3 bases: TGTGCCAGCAGCGTAGACGGGCGAATTATCCTAAAGAACACCGGGGAGCTGTTTTTT.